The 9 T cell receptor beta chains below all came from one sample that was sequenced in a study of T cell responses to AZD1222 COVID-19 vaccine (dated by TCRdb to the early 2020s). Library preparation employed the immunoSEQ multiplex PCR assay. This immuneACCESS table, as held by TCRdb, lists in-frame sequences with V and J called but not all clones. Of the missing ones, under half trace to an unresolved V gene in checked studies; the others have no known cause. Here the sample has about 170,000 clones; roughly 90% occur a single time. The ten most abundant clones make up less than 3% of the sample. The time point label corresponds to: baseline before first vaccination. The starting material was peripheral blood, obtained on day 0 of AZD1222 vaccination. These receptors were obtained from an adult in good health.

This sequence joins TRBV19 and TRBJ1-4; D is ambiguous. The V gene lost 1 base and the J gene lost 7 bases, with 7 bases spanning the gap. There are 13 residues in the CDR3. Germline V gene sequence: CDR1 LNHDA, CDR2 SQIVND (reference sequence). DNA for the CDR3: TGTGCCAGTAGTATAGGAGGGCGTGAAAAACTGTTTTTT. Translation gives CASSIGGREKLFF. The full variable domain, rest sourced from reference TRBV19 and TRBJ1-4, is DGGITQSPKYLFRKEGQNVTLSCEQNLNHDAMYWYRQDPGQGLRLIYYSQIVNDFQKGDIAEGYSVSREKKESFPLTVTSAQKNPTAFYLCASSIGGREKLFFGSGTQLSVL.

The chain uses TRBV27 and TRBJ1-4; the match to TRBD1 covers 7 bases. The CDR3 contains 17 residues. The ends lost 0 bases at V and 0 bases at J; junction bases unmatched: 4. The V gene's germline CDR1 is MNHEY and CDR2 SMNVEV (reference sequence). CDR3 nucleotide sequence: TGTGCCAGCAGTTTATCCCCTGGACAGGCAACTAATGAAAAACTGTTTTTT. It encodes CASSLSPGQATNEKLFF.

The chain carries TRBV29-1 and TRBJ2-1; 7 bases fit TRBD1. V shed 7 bases and J 4 bases; nucleotides not matched to a gene: 7. Germline V gene lookup returns CDR1 SQVTM and CDR2 ANQGSEA. This CDR3 contains 13 residues. CDR3: CSDRQGDYNEQFF. The CDR3 region has the DNA TGCAGCGACCGACAGGGAGATTACAATGAGCAGTTCTTC.

CDR3 DNA: TGTGCCAGCAGCGCGAGGGGGGGGACCGCGAGCACCGGGGAGCTGTTTTTT. Its protein is CASSARGGTASTGELFF. The V call is TRBV11-3, the J call TRBJ2-2; D might be TRBD2 (7 bases). Deletions cut 5 bases from V and 4 bases from J, with 20 bases between. Germline V gene sequence: CDR1 SGHNT, CDR2 YENEEA. The CDR3 spans 17 residues.

This chain uses TRBV16 with TRBJ2-7, with D possibly called TRBD1 or TRBD2 (5 bases each). In germline, CDR1 is KGHSY, CDR2 FQNENV. V lost 8 bases and J 0 bases, leaving 5 bases between the germline ends. CDR3 length: 11 residues. CDR3 region: CASGTSYEQYF. CDR3 bases: TGTGCCAGCGGGACCTCCTACGAGCAGTACTTC.

The gene calls are TRBV10-3 and TRBJ1-5; D gene ambiguous. The CDR3 extends over 16 amino acids. Germline CDR1 is ENHRY and CDR2 is SYGVKD. The V and J ends lost 1 base and 9 bases respectively, with 19 bases between them. CDR3 amino acids: CAISEWVLTILGPQHF. The CDR3 coding sequence is TGTGCCATCAGTGAGTGGGTCCTCACTATCCTGGGGCCCCAGCATTTT.

V gene TRBV10-3 combines with J gene TRBJ2-5, with D unresolved. Trimming removed 2 bases from V and 5 bases from J, with 3 bases in between. The CDR3 is 11 residues long. Per the germline V gene, CDR1 is ENHRY and CDR2 is SYGVKD. The CDR3 nucleotides are TGTGCCATCAGTGAGCGGGAGACCCAGTACTTC. Protein sequence: CAISERETQYF.

This sequence joins TRBV18 and TRBJ2-3, with D uncertain. The CDR3 runs to 15 residues. CDR1 and CDR2 (germline): KGHSH, LQKENI. V shed 0 bases and J shed 12 bases, with 19 bases lying between them. The CDR3 sequence is CASSPPLFVGLKQYF. The DNA for the CDR3 is TGTGCCAGCTCACCACCGCTCTTTGTAGGTCTTAAACAGTATTTT.

The chain links TRBV5-1 to TRBJ2-2; 9 positions agree with TRBD2. With 5 bases clipped from V and 1 base from J, the junction kept 3 bases outside the gene matches. Looked up from germline, CDR1 is SGHRS and CDR2 is YFSETQ. The CDR3 has 15 amino acids. CDR3 loop: CASSLAGVNTGELFF. CDR3 sequence (DNA): TGCGCCAGCAGTTTAGCGGGAGTGAACACCGGGGAGCTGTTTTTT.